A selection of T cell receptor beta chains follows, all from one sample in a study of T cell responses to AZD1222 COVID-19 vaccine. The data were produced by immunoSEQ multiplex PCR, yet TCRdb's version contains in-frame clones alone and is incomplete. Of 100,000 to 150,000 clones listed, about 88% were seen once; the top ten hold roughly 4%. The material was peripheral blood, obtained on day 0 of AZD1222 vaccination. The receptors stem from an adult in good health. CDR3s include the opening cysteine and the closing phenylalanine or tryptophan. The D gene is left open where the match is weak.

d_gene	v_gene	CDR3aa
-	TRBV14	CASSQEGYRLDTEAFF
TRBD1	TRBV29-1	CSVVGGQGGEQYF
-	TRBV27	CASSLGWGPGNQPQHF
-	TRBV7-9	CASSLRSGPSYNEQFF
-	TRBV28	CASKLKGYRNQPQHF
-	TRBV21-1	CASSNEPTGPPQHF
-	TRBV2	CASSDISGQKNIQYF
TRBD1	TRBV5-6	CASSLSGTGMAQYF
TRBD1	TRBV25-1	CASKRQGALNFNEQFF
-	TRBV11-3	CASSEGYGYGYTF
TRBD2	TRBV7-9	CASSHRLAGDYEQYF
TRBD1	TRBV5-4	CASSLGGTGFSTEAFF
TRBD2	TRBV4-3	CASSQVGGAYNEQFF
-	TRBV24-1	CATRDGGETDTQYF
-	TRBV3-1/TRBV3-2	CASSQPRGRTYEQYF
-	TRBV19	CASRWGATSSYEQYF
-	TRBV19	CASSIEEARDEQFF
TRBD1	TRBV20-1	CSASVTGGTEAFF
-	TRBV4-3	CASSQDYSPNSGANVLTF
-	TRBV25-1	CASREGSGANVLTF
TRBD1	TRBV9	CASSVAPTGVSNYGYTF
-	TRBV7-9	CASSGGRSTEAFF
TRBD1	TRBV5-4	CASSPRQGASSGNTIYF
-	TRBV19	CASSIGTANTGELFF
-	TRBV7-2	CASSLRKEEETQYF
-	TRBV7-9	CASRDGGFRNTEAFF
-	TRBV7-3	CASSVTGNTEAFF
-	TRBV24-1	CATSDPDRTYTGELFF
TRBD2	TRBV11-3	CASSLDRRGVRNNEQFF
-	TRBV4-1	CASKAGTPYGYTF
-	TRBV7-6	CASSPGVQSGYTF
-	TRBV7-2	CASSLAVGEAGGKTQYF
-	TRBV7-2	CASSSEGGMIQPQHF
TRBD1	TRBV2	CASRAGTGTSNYGYTF
-	TRBV7-8	CASSLGAYEQYF
TRBD1	TRBV6-2/TRBV6-3	CASSYSKGGSTNYGYTF
-	TRBV15	CATSGGGRNEQFF